A single sample is the source of the 5 T cell receptor beta chains below, sequenced in a study of T cells in Graves' hyperthyroidism and ophthalmopathy. Authors of the study amplified TCR beta CDR3 regions from RNA transcripts. HTBI primers were employed in a first-round RT-PCR of the TCR CDR3. One entry per CDR3 protein, called by TCRdb with MiXCR from the multiplex PCR reads. Of roughly 600,000 distinct CDR3 sequences in the sample, approximately 14% were seen once. What was sequenced was blood. These receptors were obtained from a woman aged 50 to 65 with Graves' ophthalmopathy.

The chain couples TRBV27 to TRBJ1-1; D not certain. Germline-derived CDR1 and CDR2 are MNHEY and SMNVEV (reference sequence). The CDR3 has 12 residues. The V end lost 5 bases, the J end lost 12 bases, and 16 bases lay between the germline ends. CDR3 sequence: CASSPTEVGSFF. CDR3 coding DNA: TGTGCCAGCAGTCCTACTGAGGTGGGATCTTTCTTT.

The CDR3: CASSLNAGANTGELFF. For the CDR3, the DNA is TGTGCCAGCAGCTTAAATGCGGGAGCGAACACCGGGGAGCTGTTTTTT. The chain couples TRBV7-3 to TRBJ2-2, with 7 positions matching TRBD2. Unmatched junction bases numbered 2, after V lost 1 base and J lost 0 bases. The germline V gene has CDR1 SGHTA and CDR2 FQGTGA. The CDR3 runs 16 residues.

In this sample, this clonotype turned up a few times. The CDR3 protein is CASSLGVLQSYEQYF. CDR3 coding DNA: TGTGCCAGCAGCTTGGGGGTCCTTCAATCCTACGAGCAGTACTTC. The chain uses TRBV5-4 and TRBJ2-7; D not resolved. Per germline, CDR1 SGHNT and CDR2 YYREEE (reference sequence). The CDR3 has 15 amino acids. The V end lost 0 bases, the J end lost 1 base, and 11 bases lay between the germline ends.

This clonotype is a singleton in its sample. This may stem from a read error, because a much larger clone lies one nucleotide away. The chain has TRBV2 and TRBJ1-5; no clear D gene. Trimming cost V 4 bases and J 7 bases, with 20 bases left between them. CDR1 and CDR2 from the germline V gene are SNHLY and FYNNEI. The CDR3 is made up of 16 amino acids. CDR3 region: CASSVAIMRTRQPQHF. The CDR3 DNA sequence: TGTGCCAGCAGTGTAGCGATTATGAGGACCAGGCAGCCCCAGCATTTT. Full variable domain (outside the CDR3, taken from reference TRBV2 and TRBJ1-5): EPEVTQTPSHQVTQMGQEVILRCVPISNHLYFYWYRQILGQKVEFLVSFYNNEISEKSEIFDDQFSVERPDGSNFTLKIRSTKLEDSAMYFCASSVAIMRTRQPQHFGDGTRLSIL.

V is TRBV19 and J is TRBJ2-4; D unclear. The CDR3 extends over 12 amino acids. Trimming shortened V by 4 bases and J by 5 bases, and 6 bases separated the two germline ends. CDR1 is LNHDA and CDR2 is SQIVND in the germline V gene (reference sequence). The CDR3 is CASSTRENIQYF. CDR3 bases: TGTGCCAGTAGTACCAGAGAAAACATTCAGTACTTC.